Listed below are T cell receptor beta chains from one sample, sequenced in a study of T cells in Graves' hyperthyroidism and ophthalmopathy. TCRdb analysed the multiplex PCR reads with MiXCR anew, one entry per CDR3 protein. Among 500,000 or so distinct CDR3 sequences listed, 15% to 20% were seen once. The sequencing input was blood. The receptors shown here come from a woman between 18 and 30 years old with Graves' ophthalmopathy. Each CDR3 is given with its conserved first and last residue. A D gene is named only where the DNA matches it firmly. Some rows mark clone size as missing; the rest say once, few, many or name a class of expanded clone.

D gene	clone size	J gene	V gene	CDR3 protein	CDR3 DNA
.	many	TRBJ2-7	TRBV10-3	CAISGGEYEQYF	TGTGCCATCAGTGGGGGGGAGTACGAGCAGTACTTC
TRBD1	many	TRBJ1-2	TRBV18	CASSPLGQGSYGYTF	TGTGCCAGCTCACCACTGGGACAGGGTTCCTATGGCTACACCTTC
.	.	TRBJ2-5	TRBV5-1	CASSLVGQMPQETQYF	TGCGCCAGCAGCTTGGTAGGACAGATGCCCCAAGAGACCCAGTACTTC
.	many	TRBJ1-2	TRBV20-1	CSAREGDIGYTF	TGCAGTGCTAGAGAAGGGGACATTGGCTACACCTTC
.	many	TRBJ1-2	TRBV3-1	CASSRSDPYGYTF	TGTGCCAGCAGCCGTTCAGACCCATATGGCTACACCTTC
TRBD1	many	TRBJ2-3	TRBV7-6	CASSSRDRGGTDTQYF	TGTGCCAGCAGCTCCAGGGACAGGGGCGGCACAGATACGCAGTATTTT
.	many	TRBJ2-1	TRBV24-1	CATSDYDSTYNEQFF	TGTGCCACCAGTGACTATGACAGTACCTACAATGAGCAGTTCTTC
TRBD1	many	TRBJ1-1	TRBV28	CASRTGGLTEAFF	TGTGCCAGCAGGACAGGGGGACTGACTGAAGCTTTCTTT
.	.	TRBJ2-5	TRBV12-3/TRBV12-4	CASSLKVGSGETQYF	TGTGCCAGCAGTTTAAAAGTGGGCAGTGGAGAGACCCAGTACTTC
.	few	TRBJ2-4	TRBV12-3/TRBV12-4	CASSTPLGSGWARNIQYF	TGTGCCAGCAGTACGCCCCTTGGTAGCGGATGGGCTCGTAACATTCAGTACTTC
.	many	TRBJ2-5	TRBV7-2	CASSLYGGMGETQYF	TGTGCCAGCAGCTTATATGGCGGGATGGGAGAGACCCAGTACTTC
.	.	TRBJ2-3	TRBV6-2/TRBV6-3	CASSYRATDTQYF	TGTGCCAGCAGTTACCGGGCTACAGATACGCAGTATTTT
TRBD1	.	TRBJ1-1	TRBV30	CAWSSGQGAEAFF	TGTGCCTGGAGTTCCGGGCAGGGGGCGGAAGCTTTCTTT
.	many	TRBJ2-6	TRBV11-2	CASSYREPYYSGANVLTF	TGTGCCAGCAGCTATAGGGAGCCCTACTACTCTGGGGCCAACGTCCTGACTTTC
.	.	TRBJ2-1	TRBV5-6	CASSKTRINEQFF	TGTGCCAGCAGTAAGACTAGGATTAATGAGCAGTTCTTC
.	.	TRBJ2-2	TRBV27	CASSYLGTGLNTGELFF	TGTGCCAGCAGTTATCTGGGCACGGGACTGAACACCGGGGAGCTGTTTTTT
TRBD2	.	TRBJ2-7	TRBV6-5	CASSYSRTSATFYEQYF	TGTGCCAGCAGTTACTCGCGGACTAGCGCGACGTTCTACGAGCAGTACTTC
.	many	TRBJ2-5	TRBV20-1	CSAIQPGETQYF	TGCAGTGCTATACAGCCGGGAGAGACCCAGTACTTC
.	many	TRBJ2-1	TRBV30	CAWEPESAIREYNEQFF	TGTGCCTGGGAACCCGAAAGCGCCATTCGGGAGTACAATGAGCAGTTCTTC
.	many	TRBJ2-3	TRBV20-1	CSARWPGLDTQYF	TGCAGTGCTAGATGGCCGGGATTAGATACGCAGTATTTT
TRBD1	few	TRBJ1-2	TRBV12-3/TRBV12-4	CASRPTGTGEVGYTF	TGTGCCAGCAGACCAACCGGGACAGGGGAGGTTGGCTACACCTTC
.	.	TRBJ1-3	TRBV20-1	CSAIGGEAGNTIYF	TGCAGTGCTATAGGAGGGGAAGCTGGAAACACCATATATTTT
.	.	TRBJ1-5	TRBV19	CASSIWGDGHQPQHF	TGTGCCAGTAGTATTTGGGGGGATGGGCATCAGCCCCAGCATTTT
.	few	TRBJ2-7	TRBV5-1	CASSFLDFAYERYF	TGCGCCAGCAGCTTTCTGGACTTCGCCTACGAGCGGTACTTC
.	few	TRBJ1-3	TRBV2	CASVVGDPGNTIYF	TGTGCCAGCGTCGTGGGGGATCCTGGAAACACCATATATTTT
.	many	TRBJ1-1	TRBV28	CASSLMKVTEAFF	TGTGCCAGCAGTTTAATGAAGGTCACTGAAGCTTTCTTT
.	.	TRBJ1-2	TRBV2	CASSLGTARAANYGYTF	TGTGCCAGCAGTCTAGGGACCGCGAGAGCAGCTAACTATGGCTACACCTTC
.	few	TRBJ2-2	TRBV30	CVWSVTEPGPGELFF	TGTGTCTGGAGTGTAACTGAGCCAGGCCCCGGGGAGCTGTTTTTT
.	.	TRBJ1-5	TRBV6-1	CASSTNVAGASQPQHF	TGTGCCAGCAGTACGAACGTGGCAGGGGCCAGTCAGCCCCAGCATTTT
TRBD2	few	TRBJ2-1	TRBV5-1	CASSLGAGGPEEQFF	TGCGCCAGCAGCTTGGGGGCGGGGGGGCCGGAGGAGCAGTTCTTC
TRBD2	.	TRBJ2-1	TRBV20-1	CSAPHGTSGGLYNEQFF	TGCAGTGCTCCACATGGGACTAGCGGGGGTCTCTACAATGAGCAGTTCTTC
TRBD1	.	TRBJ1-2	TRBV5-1	CASSEDREGYTF	TGCGCCAGCAGCGAGGACAGGGAAGGCTACACCTTC
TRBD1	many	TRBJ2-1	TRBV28	CASRLPPGQSLYNEQFF	TGTGCCAGCAGGCTACCGCCGGGACAGAGCCTCTACAATGAGCAGTTCTTC
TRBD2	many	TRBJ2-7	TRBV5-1	CASSSGLAGGSYEQYF	TGCGCCAGCAGCTCGGGACTAGCGGGAGGCTCCTACGAGCAGTACTTC
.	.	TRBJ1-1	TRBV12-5	CASGLVISAGMDTEAFF	TGTGCTAGTGGTTTGGTAATATCGGCAGGGATGGACACTGAAGCTTTCTTT
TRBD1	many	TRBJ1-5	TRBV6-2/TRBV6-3	CASSYLGGGQSNQPQHF	TGTGCCAGCAGTTACTTGGGGGGGGGACAGAGCAATCAGCCCCAGCATTTT
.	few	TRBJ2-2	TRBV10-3	CAISEDRGNTGELFF	TGTGCCATCAGTGAGGACCGAGGGAACACCGGGGAGCTGTTTTTT
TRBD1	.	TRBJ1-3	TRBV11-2	CASSNRQGLTPGNTIYF	TGTGCCAGCAGCAACCGACAGGGGCTGACCCCTGGAAACACCATATATTTT
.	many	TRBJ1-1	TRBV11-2	CASSLVRGRLNTEAFF	TGTGCCAGCAGCTTAGTCCGGGGGCGATTGAACACTGAAGCTTTCTTT
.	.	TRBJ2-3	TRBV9	CASSARPDTQYF	TGTGCCAGCAGCGCGAGACCAGATACGCAGTATTTT
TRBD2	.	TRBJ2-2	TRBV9	CASSVGGGSGELFF	TGTGCCAGCAGTGTCGGCGGGGGATCCGGGGAGCTGTTTTTT
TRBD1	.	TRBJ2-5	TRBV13	CASSPQTGDGRETQYF	TGTGCCAGCAGCCCACAGACAGGGGATGGGCGGGAGACCCAGTACTTC
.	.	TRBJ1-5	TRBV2	CASKGQGNQPQHF	TGTGCCAGCAAGGGGCAAGGCAATCAGCCCCAGCATTTT
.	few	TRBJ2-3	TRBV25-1	CASSEMGGGQSTDTQYF	TGTGCCAGCAGTGAGATGGGGGGGGGGCAAAGCACAGATACGCAGTATTTT
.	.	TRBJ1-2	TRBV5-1	CASSFDRIYGYTF	TGCGCCAGCAGCTTTGACAGAATCTATGGCTACACCTTC
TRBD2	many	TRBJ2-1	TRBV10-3	CAISAGLAVYNEQFF	TGTGCCATCAGTGCGGGACTAGCGGTCTACAATGAGCAGTTCTTC